The 9 T cell receptor beta chains listed next were all sequenced from one sample in a study of blood T cell repertoires in COVID-19 (dated by TCRdb to 2018 to 2021). The protocol used for the library was the immunoSEQ multiplex PCR assay. TCRdb limited this immuneACCESS table to in-frame rearrangements with V and J called. A share of clones is missing; checked studies link under half to unresolved V genes, and the rest is unexplained. The sample table shows tens of thousands of clones, and about 80% are seen once. The ten largest clones take up roughly 10% of the sample. Sequencing input: peripheral blood. These receptors originate from a human donor in a cohort sampled during active COVID-19.

This chain connects TRBV5-4 to TRBJ1-2; no firm D call. CDR1 and CDR2 from the germline V gene are SGHNT and YYREEE (reference sequence). The CDR3 covers 17 residues. Trimming shortened V by 3 bases and J by 5 bases, and 23 bases separated the two germline ends. The CDR3 DNA reads TGTGCCAGCAGCTCACCGGCGGGATCGTCGAACACATATGGCTACACCTTC. It is translated as CASSSPAGSSNTYGYTF.

The V and J genes are TRBV28 and TRBJ2-7, with D maybe TRBD1 (5 bases). V gave up 2 bases and J gave up 7 bases, with 15 bases separating them. Germline CDR1 is MDHEN and CDR2 is SYDVKM. This CDR3 contains 14 residues. The CDR3 spells CASSLIQTATEQYF. The CDR3, as DNA: TGTGCCAGCAGTTTAATCCAGACAGCCACAGAGCAGTACTTC.

The rearrangement uses TRBV7-3 and TRBJ2-2; 12 bases agree with TRBD2. CDR3 length: 15 amino acids. Germline-derived CDR1 and CDR2 are SGHTA and FQGTGA. Trimming at V came to 4 bases and at J to 5 bases, leaving 2 bases not matched to a gene. Here the CDR3 reads CASSSGTSGTGELFF. CDR3 DNA: TGTGCCAGCAGCTCCGGGACTAGCGGGACCGGGGAGCTGTTTTTT.

The chain couples TRBV5-4 to TRBJ2-6, with D possibly being TRBD1 (6 bases). Trimming removed 1 base from V and 1 base from J, with 6 bases in between. Germline CDR1 is SGHNT and CDR2 is YYREEE (reference sequence). The CDR3 runs 15 residues. The CDR3 reads CASSLTGSGANVLTF. The CDR3, as DNA: TGTGCCAGCAGCTTGACAGGGTCTGGGGCCAACGTCCTGACTTTC.

The gene calls are TRBV28 and TRBJ2-7, with TRBD1 as a possible D gene (6 bases). This CDR3 is built from 15 residues. Trimming stripped 5 bases from V and 0 bases from J, with 14 bases between. Germline V gene data show CDR1 as MDHEN and CDR2 as SYDVKM. The CDR3 loop is CASSGRGRGSYEQYF. The CDR3 DNA sequence: TGTGCCAGCAGTGGCAGGGGCAGAGGCTCCTACGAGCAGTACTTC.

This clone was recorded once. This chain uses TRBV6-1 with TRBJ2-3, with 13 bases that match TRBD2. The CDR3 has 16 residues. CDR1 and CDR2 (germline): MNHNS, SASEGT. The V segment lost 1 base and the J segment 7 bases; nucleotides outside the gene matches: 5. The CDR3 DNA sequence: TGTGCCAGCAGTGAAGGACTAGCGGGAGGTCAGAATACGCAGTATTTT. As protein: CASSEGLAGGQNTQYF.

This clone was seen only once. The chain couples TRBV5-6 to TRBJ1-1, with 7 bases identical to TRBD1. The trim removed 5 bases at V and 6 bases at J, leaving 10 bases unmatched. CDR3 length: 14 amino acids. Germline CDR1 is SGHDT and CDR2 is YYEEEE. Written as DNA, the CDR3 is TGTGCCAGCAGGGGACAGCTTACCTCAGCTGAAGCTTTCTTT. This sequence encodes CASRGQLTSAEAFF. Drawing the rest from reference TRBV5-6 and TRBJ1-1, the complete variable domain is DAGVTQSPTHLIKTRGQQVTLRCSPKSGHDTVSWYQQALGQGPQFIFQYYEEEERQRGNFPDRFSGHQFPNYSSELNVNALLLGDSALYLCASRGQLTSAEAFFGQGTRLTVV.

J is TRBJ1-1 and V is TRBV28, with a weak D call TRBD1 (5 bases). The CDR3 runs to 12 residues. The germline V gene has CDR1 MDHEN and CDR2 SYDVKM. Trimming removed 7 bases at V and 4 bases at J, with 10 bases between. The CDR3, as DNA: TGTGCCAGCACCCTTCAGGGCACTGAAGCTTTCTTT. As protein: CASTLQGTEAFF.

To note about this clone: An end of the junction differs from the germline gene, which may be a read error. The V and J genes are TRBV5-1 and TRBJ2-1; 7 bases align to TRBD2. This CDR3 is built from 13 residues. Germline CDR1 and CDR2: SGHRS and YFSETQ. For the CDR3, the DNA is TGCGCCACCAGCCGGGGGAGGGAGATTGAGCAGTTCTTC. This gives the protein CATSRGREIEQFF.